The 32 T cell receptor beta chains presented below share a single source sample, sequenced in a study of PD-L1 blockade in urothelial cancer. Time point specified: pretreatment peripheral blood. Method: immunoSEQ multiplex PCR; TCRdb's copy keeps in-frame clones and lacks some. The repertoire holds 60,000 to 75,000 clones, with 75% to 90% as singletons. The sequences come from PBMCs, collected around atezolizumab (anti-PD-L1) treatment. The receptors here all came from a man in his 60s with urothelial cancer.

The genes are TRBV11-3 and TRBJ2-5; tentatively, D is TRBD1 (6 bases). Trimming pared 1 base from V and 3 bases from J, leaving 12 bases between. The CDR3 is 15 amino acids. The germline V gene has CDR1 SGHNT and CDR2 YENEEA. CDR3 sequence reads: CASSLAGTPKETQYF. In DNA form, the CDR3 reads TGTGCCAGCAGCTTAGCCGGGACACCCAAAGAGACCCAGTACTTC.

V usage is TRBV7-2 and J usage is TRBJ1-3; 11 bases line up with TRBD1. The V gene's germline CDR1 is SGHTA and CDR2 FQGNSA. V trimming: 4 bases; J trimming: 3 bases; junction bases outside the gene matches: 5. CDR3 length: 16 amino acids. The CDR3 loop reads CASSSRTGGGGNTIYF. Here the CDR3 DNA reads TGTGCCAGCAGCTCCCGGACAGGGGGCGGTGGAAACACCATATATTTT. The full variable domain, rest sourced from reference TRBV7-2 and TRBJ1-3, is GAGVSQSPSNKVTEKGKDVELRCDPISGHTALYWYRQSLGQGLEFLIYFQGNSAPDKSGLPSDRFSAERTGGSVSTLTIQRTQQEDSAVYLCASSSRTGGGGNTIYFGEGSWLTVV.

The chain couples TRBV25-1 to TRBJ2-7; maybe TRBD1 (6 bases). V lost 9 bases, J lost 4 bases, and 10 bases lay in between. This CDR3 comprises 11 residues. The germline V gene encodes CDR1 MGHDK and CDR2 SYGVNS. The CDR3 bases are TGTGCCAGTAGGGGGAGATACGAGCAGTACTTC. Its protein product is CASRGRYEQYF.

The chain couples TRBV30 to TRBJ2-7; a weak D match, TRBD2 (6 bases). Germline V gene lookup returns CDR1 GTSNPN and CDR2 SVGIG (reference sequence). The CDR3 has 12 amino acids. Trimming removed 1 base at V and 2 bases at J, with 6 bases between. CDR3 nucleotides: TGTGCCTGGAGTGGGGGGGCCTACGAGCAGTACTTC. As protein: CAWSGGAYEQYF.

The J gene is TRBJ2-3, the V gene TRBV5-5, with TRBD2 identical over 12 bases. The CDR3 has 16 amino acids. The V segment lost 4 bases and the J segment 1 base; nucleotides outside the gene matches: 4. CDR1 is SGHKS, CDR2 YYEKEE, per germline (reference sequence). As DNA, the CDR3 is TGTGCCAGCAGCACCAGACTAGCGGGGGGCACAGATACGCAGTATTTT. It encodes CASSTRLAGGTDTQYF.

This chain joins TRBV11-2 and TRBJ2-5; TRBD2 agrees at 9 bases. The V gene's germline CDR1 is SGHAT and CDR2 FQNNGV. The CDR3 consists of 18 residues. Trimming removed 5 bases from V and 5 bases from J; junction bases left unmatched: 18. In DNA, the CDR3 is TGTGCCAGCAGCAAGCAGCCCCCGGATAGCGGGGGCGGCGAGACCCAGTACTTC. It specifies CASSKQPPDSGGGETQYF. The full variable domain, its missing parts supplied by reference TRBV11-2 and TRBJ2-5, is EAGVAQSPRYKIIEKRQSVAFWCNPISGHATLYWYQQILGQGPKLLIQFQNNGVVDDSQLPKDRFSAERLKGVDSTLKIQPAKLEDSAVYLCASSKQPPDSGGGETQYFGPGTRLLVL.

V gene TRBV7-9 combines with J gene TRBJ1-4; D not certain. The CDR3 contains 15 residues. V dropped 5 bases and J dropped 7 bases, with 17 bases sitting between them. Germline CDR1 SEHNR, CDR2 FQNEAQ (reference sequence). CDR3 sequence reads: CASSPPGSLTEKLFF. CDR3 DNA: TGTGCCAGCAGCCCCCCGGGAAGCTTAACTGAAAAACTGTTTTTT. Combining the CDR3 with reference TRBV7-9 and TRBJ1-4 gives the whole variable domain DTGVSQNPRHKITKRGQNVTFRCDPISEHNRLYWYRQTLGQGPEFLTYFQNEAQLEKSRLLSDRFSAERPKGSFSTLEIQRTEQGDSAMYLCASSPPGSLTEKLFFGSGTQLSVL.

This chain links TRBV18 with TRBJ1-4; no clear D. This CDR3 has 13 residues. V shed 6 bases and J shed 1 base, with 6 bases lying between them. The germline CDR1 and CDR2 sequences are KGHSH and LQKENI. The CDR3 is CASSLRTNEKLFF. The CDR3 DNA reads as TGTGCCAGCTCTCTCCGAACTAATGAAAAACTGTTTTTT. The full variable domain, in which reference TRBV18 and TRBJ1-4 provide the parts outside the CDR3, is NAGVMQNPRHLVRRRGQEARLRCSPMKGHSHVYWYRQLPEEGLKFMVYLQKENIIDESGMPKERFSAEFPKEGPSILRIQQVVRGDSAAYFCASSLRTNEKLFFGSGTQLSVL.

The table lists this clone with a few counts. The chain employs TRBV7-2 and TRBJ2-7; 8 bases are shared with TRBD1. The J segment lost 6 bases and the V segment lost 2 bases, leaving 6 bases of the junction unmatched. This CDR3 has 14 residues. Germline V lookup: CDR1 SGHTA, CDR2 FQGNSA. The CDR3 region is CASSLLGRGLEQYF. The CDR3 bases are TGTGCCAGCAGCTTACTAGGCAGGGGGCTCGAGCAGTACTTC. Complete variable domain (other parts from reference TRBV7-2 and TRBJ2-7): GAGVSQSPSNKVTEKGKDVELRCDPISGHTALYWYRQSLGQGLEFLIYFQGNSAPDKSGLPSDRFSAERTGGSVSTLTIQRTQQEDSAVYLCASSLLGRGLEQYFGPGTRLTVT.

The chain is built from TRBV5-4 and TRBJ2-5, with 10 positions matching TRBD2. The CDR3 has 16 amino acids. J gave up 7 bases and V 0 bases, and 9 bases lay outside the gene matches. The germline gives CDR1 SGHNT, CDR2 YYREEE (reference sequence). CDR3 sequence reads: CASSLAASGGQGTQYF. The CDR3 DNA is TGTGCCAGCAGCTTGGCCGCTAGCGGGGGCCAGGGGACCCAGTACTTC.

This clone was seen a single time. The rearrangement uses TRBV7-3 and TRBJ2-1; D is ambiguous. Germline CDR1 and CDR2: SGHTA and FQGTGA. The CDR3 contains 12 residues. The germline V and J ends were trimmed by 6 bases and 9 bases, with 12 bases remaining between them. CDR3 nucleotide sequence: TGTGCCAGCAGTCGAACTGGCGGTGAGCAGTTCTTC. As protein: CASSRTGGEQFF. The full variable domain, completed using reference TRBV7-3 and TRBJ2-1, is GAGVSQTPSNKVTEKGKYVELRCDPISGHTALYWYRQSLGQGPEFLIYFQGTGAADDSGLPNDRFFAVRPEGSVSTLKIQRTERGDSAVYLCASSRTGGEQFFGPGTRLTVL.

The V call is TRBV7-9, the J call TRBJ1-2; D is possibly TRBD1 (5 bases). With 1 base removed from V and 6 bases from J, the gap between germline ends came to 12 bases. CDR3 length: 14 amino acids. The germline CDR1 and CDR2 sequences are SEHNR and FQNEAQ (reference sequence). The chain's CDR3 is CASSLVEGADGYTF. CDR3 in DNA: TGTGCCAGCAGCTTAGTTGAAGGGGCAGATGGCTACACCTTC.

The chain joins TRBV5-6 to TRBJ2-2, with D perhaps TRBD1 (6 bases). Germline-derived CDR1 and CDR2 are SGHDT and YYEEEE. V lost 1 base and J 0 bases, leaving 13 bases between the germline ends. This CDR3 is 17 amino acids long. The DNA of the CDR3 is TGTGCCAGCAGCTTGCTTATGAGGGGGACGAACACCGGGGAGCTGTTTTTT. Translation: CASSLLMRGTNTGELFF.

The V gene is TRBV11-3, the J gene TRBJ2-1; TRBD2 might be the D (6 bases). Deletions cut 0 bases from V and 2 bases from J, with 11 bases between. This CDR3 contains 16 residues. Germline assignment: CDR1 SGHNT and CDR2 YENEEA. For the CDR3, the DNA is TGTGCCAGCAGCTTAGATGGAGGGTTACCCTACAATGAGCAGTTCTTC. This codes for CASSLDGGLPYNEQFF.

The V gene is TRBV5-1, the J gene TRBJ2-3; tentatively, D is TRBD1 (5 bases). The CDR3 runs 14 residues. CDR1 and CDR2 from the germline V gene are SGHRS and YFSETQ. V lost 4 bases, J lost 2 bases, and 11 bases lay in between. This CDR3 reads CASSVLRATDTQYF. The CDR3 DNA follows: TGCGCCAGCAGCGTACTCAGGGCCACAGATACGCAGTATTTT.

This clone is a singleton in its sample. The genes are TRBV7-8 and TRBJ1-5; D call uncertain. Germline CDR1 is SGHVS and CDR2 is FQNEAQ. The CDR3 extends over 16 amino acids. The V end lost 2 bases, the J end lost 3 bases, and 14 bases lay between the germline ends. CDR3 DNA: TGTGCCAGCAGCTTATTTGAACAGAGACCCAATCAGCCCCAGCATTTT. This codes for CASSLFEQRPNQPQHF.

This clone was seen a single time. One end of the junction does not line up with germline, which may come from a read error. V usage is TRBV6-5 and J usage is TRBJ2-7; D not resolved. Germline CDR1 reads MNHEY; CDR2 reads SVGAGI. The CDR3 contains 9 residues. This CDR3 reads CASSPPLFF. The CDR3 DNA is TGTGCCAGCAGTCCCCCTTTGTTCTTC.

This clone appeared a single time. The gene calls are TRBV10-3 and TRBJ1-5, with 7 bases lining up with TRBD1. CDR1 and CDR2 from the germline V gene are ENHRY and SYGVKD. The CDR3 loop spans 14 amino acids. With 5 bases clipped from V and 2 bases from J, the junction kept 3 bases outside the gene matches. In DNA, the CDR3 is TGTGCCATCAGTACTACAGGGGGCAATCAGCCCCAGCATTTT. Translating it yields CAISTTGGNQPQHF.

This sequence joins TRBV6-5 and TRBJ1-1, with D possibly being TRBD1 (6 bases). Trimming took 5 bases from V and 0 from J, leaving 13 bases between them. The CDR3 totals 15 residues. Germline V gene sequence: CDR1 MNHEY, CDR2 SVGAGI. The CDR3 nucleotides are TGTGCCAGCAGTACTTGGGACACCTTGAACACTGAAGCTTTCTTT. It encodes CASSTWDTLNTEAFF.

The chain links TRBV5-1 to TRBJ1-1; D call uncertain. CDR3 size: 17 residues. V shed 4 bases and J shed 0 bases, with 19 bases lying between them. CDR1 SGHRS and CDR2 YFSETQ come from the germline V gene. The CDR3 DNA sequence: TGCGCCAGCAGCCCCTCACTTAACAGTAACATGAACACTGAAGCTTTCTTT. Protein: CASSPSLNSNMNTEAFF.

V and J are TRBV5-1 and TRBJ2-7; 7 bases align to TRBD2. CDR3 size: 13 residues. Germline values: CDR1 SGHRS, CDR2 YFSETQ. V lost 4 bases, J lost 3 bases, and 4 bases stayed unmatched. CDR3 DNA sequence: TGCGCCAGCAGCCCTGGGGGGGACTACGAGCAGTACTTC. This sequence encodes CASSPGGDYEQYF.

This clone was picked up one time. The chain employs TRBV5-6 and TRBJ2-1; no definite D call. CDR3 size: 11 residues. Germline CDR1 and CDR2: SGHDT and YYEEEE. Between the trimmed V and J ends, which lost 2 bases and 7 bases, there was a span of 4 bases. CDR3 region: CASSLHNEQFF. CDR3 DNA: TGTGCCAGCAGCTTACATAATGAGCAGTTCTTC. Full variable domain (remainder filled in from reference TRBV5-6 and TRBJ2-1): DAGVTQSPTHLIKTRGQQVTLRCSPKSGHDTVSWYQQALGQGPQFIFQYYEEEERQRGNFPDRFSGHQFPNYSSELNVNALLLGDSALYLCASSLHNEQFFGPGTRLTVL.

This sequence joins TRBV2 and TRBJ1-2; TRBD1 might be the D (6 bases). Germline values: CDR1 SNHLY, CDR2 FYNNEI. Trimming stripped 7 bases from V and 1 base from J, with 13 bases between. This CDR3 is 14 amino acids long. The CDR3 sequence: CASIVDRVNYGYTF. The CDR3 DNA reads TGTGCCAGCATCGTGGACAGAGTTAACTATGGCTACACCTTC. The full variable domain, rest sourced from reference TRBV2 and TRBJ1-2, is EPEVTQTPSHQVTQMGQEVILRCVPISNHLYFYWYRQILGQKVEFLVSFYNNEISEKSEIFDDQFSVERPDGSNFTLKIRSTKLEDSAMYFCASIVDRVNYGYTFGSGTRLTVV.

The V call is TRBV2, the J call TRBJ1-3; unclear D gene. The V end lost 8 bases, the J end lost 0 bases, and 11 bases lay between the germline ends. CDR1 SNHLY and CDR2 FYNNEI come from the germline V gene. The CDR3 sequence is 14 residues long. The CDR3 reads CASHLGFSGNTIYF. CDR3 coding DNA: TGTGCCAGCCATCTCGGGTTCTCTGGAAACACCATATATTTT.

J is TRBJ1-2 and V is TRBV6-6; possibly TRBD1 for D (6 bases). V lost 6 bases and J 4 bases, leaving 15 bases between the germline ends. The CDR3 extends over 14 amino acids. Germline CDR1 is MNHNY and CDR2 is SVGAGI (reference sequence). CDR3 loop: CASRDQGSLYGYTF. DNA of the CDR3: TGTGCCAGCAGAGACCAGGGGTCCCTCTATGGCTACACCTTC.

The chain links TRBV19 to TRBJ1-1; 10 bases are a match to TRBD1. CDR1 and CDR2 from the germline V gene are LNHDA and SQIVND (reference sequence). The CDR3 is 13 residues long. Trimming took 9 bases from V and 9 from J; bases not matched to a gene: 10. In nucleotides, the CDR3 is TGTGCCAGCCGACCTGGACAGGGGGTTAAAGCTTTCTTT. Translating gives CASRPGQGVKAFF.

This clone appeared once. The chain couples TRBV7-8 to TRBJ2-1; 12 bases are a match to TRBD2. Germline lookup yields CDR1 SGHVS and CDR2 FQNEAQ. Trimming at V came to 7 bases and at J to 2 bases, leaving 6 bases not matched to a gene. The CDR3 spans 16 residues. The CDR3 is CASIPSGGAAYNEQFF. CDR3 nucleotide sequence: TGTGCCAGCATCCCTAGCGGGGGGGCCGCCTACAATGAGCAGTTCTTC.

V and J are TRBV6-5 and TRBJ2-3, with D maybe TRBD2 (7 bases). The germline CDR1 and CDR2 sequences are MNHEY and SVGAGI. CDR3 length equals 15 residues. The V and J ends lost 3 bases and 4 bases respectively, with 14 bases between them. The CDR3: CASSYLGGQADTQYF. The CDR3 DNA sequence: TGTGCCAGCAGTTATTTGGGGGGGCAAGCAGATACGCAGTATTTT.

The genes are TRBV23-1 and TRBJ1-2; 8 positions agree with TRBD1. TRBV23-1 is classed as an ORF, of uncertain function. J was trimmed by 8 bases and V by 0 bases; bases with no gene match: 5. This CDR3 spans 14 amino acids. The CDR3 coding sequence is TGCGCCAGCAGTCAATCAGACAGGGGAGAGGGCTACACCTTC. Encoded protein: CASSQSDRGEGYTF.

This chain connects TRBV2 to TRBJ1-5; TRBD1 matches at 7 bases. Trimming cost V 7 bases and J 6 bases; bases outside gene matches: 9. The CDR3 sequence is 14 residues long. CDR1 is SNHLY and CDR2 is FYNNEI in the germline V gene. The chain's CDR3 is CASKGQAGFQPQHF. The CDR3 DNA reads TGTGCCAGCAAAGGACAGGCTGGGTTTCAGCCCCAGCATTTT.

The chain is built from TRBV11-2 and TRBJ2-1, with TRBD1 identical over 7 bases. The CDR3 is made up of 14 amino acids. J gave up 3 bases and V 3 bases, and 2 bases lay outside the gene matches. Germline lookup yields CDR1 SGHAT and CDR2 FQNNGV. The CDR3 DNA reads TGTGCCAGCAGCTTGGGGACAGACTACAATGAGCAGTTCTTC. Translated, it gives CASSLGTDYNEQFF.

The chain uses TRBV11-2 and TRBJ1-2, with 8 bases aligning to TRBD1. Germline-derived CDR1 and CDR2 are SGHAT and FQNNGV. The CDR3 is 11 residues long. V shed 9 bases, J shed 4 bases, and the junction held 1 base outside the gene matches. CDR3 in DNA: TGTGCCAGTGGACAGGGCTATGGCTACACCTTC. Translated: CASGQGYGYTF.